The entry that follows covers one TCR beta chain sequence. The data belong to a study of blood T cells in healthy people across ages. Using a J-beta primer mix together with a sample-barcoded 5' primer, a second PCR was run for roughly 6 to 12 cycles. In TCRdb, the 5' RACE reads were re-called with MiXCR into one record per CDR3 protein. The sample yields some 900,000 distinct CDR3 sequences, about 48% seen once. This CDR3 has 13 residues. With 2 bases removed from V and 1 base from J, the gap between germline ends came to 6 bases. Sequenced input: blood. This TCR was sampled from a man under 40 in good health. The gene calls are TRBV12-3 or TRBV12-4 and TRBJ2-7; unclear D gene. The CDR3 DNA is TGTGCCAGCAGTTTACCCACGTCCTACGAGCAGTACTTC. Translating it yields CASSLPTSYEQYF.